Sequencing of this T cell receptor beta chain was carried out in a study of T cells in Graves' hyperthyroidism and ophthalmopathy. Study details: Peripheral blood was collected at initial diagnosis, before any treatment. Study-wide results and caveats: Stable hyperthyroidism and ophthalmopathy were separated using 13 V-J signatures. Most clonotypes that expanded in the thyroid above 0.001 also showed up in blood.

This clonotype was found a few times. Its antigen remains unknown. Being one base from a much bigger clone, this may be a read error. CDR1 is SGHAT, CDR2 FQNNGV, per germline. This CDR3 is 16 amino acids long. V was pared by 5 bases and J by 1 base, with 8 bases of the junction left unmatched. TCR beta CDR3 region amplification was performed from RNA transcripts. A first-round RT-PCR of the TCR CDR3 used the HTBI primer set. In TCRdb, the multiplex PCR reads were re-called with MiXCR into one record per CDR3 protein. Of 300,000 to 350,000 distinct CDR3 sequences detected, about 20% appear once; the ten largest clones hold roughly 49%.

The rearrangement uses TRBV11-2 and TRBJ1-1; TRBD1 aligns across 9 bases. The sequencing input was blood. This sequence was found in a woman between 50 and 59 years old with Graves' hyperthyroidism. The DNA of the CDR3 is TGTGCCAGCAGCCTCTGGGGACAGGGACCGAACACTGAAGCTTTCTTT. This sequence encodes CASSLWGQGPNTEAFF.